This T cell receptor beta chain is from a study of T cells in localized non-small cell lung cancer. As for this clone: What it binds is unknown.

Clones were read by immunoSEQ multiplex PCR, and TCRdb kept only the in-frame ones, dropping some. The data hold some 2,400 clones, with about 24% observed a single time. The CDR3 has 15 amino acids. Findings and caveats of the study: An association was observed between higher blood T cell density and longer overall survival. Heterogeneity remains possible because sequencing was limited to only one tumor region. In adjacent lung, a median roughly 60 of the top 100 tumor clones were found. There was higher T cell clonality in uninvolved adjacent lung than in tumor, and it was highest there.

The receptor was derived from a woman aged 35 to 70 with stage I lung adenocarcinoma. The specimen comprised lung tumor tissue, sampled before any cancer treatment. The chain couples TRBV12-1 to TRBJ2-7; the D segment call TRBD2 is taken from the table without a DNA check. TRBV12-1 is assigned pseudogene status. The CDR3 DNA reads as TGTGCCAGCAGCTTTATGGCTAGCGGTAATTACGAGCAGTACTTC. Protein: CASSFMASGNYEQYF.